The rows below give T cell receptor beta chains drawn from one sample of a study of blood T cell repertoires in COVID-19. TCRdb's copy holds only in-frame clones and misses some; the assay was immunoSEQ multiplex PCR. Here the sample spans a few hundred thousand clones, about 87% being singletons. Material: peripheral blood. Source of these receptors: a woman under 40 with COVID-19, enrolled during active disease. Each CDR3 is given with its conserved first and last residue. The order of the fields is CDR3 DNA, CDR3 protein, J gene, D gene, clone size, V gene. The D gene is left open where the match is weak. The listing skips clone size in some rows; elsewhere it reads once, few, many or a size class.

DNA: TGTGCCAGCACCCCGACAGGGCCGGCGACTGAAGCTTTCTTT
CDR3: CASTPTGPATEAFF
J: TRBJ1-1
D: TRBD1
size: once
V: TRBV2

DNA: TGTGCCAGTAGTATTAGGGGGGGCCCTCAGCCCCAGCATTTT
CDR3: CASSIRGGPQPQHF
J: TRBJ1-5
D: .
size: .
V: TRBV19

DNA: TGTGCCAGCAGCTTGTTTAGTGGGAGCTCCTACGAGCAGTACTTC
CDR3: CASSLFSGSSYEQYF
J: TRBJ2-7
D: .
size: .
V: TRBV5-6

DNA: TGTGCCAGCAGTCTTGACAGCTCTAACTATGGCTACACCTTC
CDR3: CASSLDSSNYGYTF
J: TRBJ1-2
D: .
size: .
V: TRBV6-5

DNA: TGTGCCAGCAGCTCCCGGGACTCCTTCTACAATGAGCAGTTCTTC
CDR3: CASSSRDSFYNEQFF
J: TRBJ2-1
D: .
size: .
V: TRBV3-1/TRBV3-2

DNA: TGTGCCAGCAGTCACGGCCGGACAGGGGGTATTATCGGGGAGCTGTTTTTT
CDR3: CASSHGRTGGIIGELFF
J: TRBJ2-2
D: TRBD1
size: .
V: TRBV27

DNA: TGTGCCAGCAGTTACGCGACGAGCGGCAACTATGGCTACACCTTC
CDR3: CASSYATSGNYGYTF
J: TRBJ1-2
D: .
size: .
V: TRBV6-5

DNA: TGTGCCAGCAGTTACAGGGGACAGGAAAAACTGTTTTTT
CDR3: CASSYRGQEKLFF
J: TRBJ1-4
D: TRBD1
size: once
V: TRBV12-3/TRBV12-4

DNA: TGTGCCAGTACCATACAGGGATTAATAACAGATACGCAGTATTTT
CDR3: CASTIQGLITDTQYF
J: TRBJ2-3
D: .
size: .
V: TRBV19

DNA: TGTGCCAGCAGCCATACAGGGGATTTGGAAAAACTGTTTTTT
CDR3: CASSHTGDLEKLFF
J: TRBJ1-4
D: TRBD1
size: .
V: TRBV4-2

DNA: TGTGCCAGCAGTTACGGAGAGGCTTTCTTT
CDR3: CASSYGEAFF
J: TRBJ1-1
D: .
size: .
V: TRBV6-6

DNA: TGTGCCAGCAGCTTAGTCGGGGAACAGCATTTT
CDR3: CASSLVGEQHF
J: TRBJ1-5
D: .
size: .
V: TRBV7-8

DNA: TGTGCCAGCAGCCAAGATCTCAAGAGTTTGGCTAGCAATATTGAGCAGTTCTTC
CDR3: CASSQDLKSLASNIEQFF
J: TRBJ2-1
D: .
size: .
V: TRBV3-1/TRBV3-2

DNA: TGTGCCAGCAGCGTATGGGGGCCCACTGAAGCTTTCTTT
CDR3: CASSVWGPTEAFF
J: TRBJ1-1
D: .
size: .
V: TRBV9

DNA: TGTGCCAGCAGCCGGACAGCCTCCGTCACTGAAGCTTTCTTT
CDR3: CASSRTASVTEAFF
J: TRBJ1-1
D: .
size: .
V: TRBV7-8

DNA: TGTGCCAGCGCGTTTCCCCAACTCTATGGCTACACCTTC
CDR3: CASAFPQLYGYTF
J: TRBJ1-2
D: .
size: .
V: TRBV11-3

DNA: TGTGCCAGCAGCTCCCACCGGACAGGAAATTCACCCCTCCACTTT
CDR3: CASSSHRTGNSPLHF
J: TRBJ1-6
D: TRBD1
size: .
V: TRBV7-2

DNA: TGTGCCAGCAGCCAAGAGAGTTTCGGGACAGGTATAGGAAACACCATATATTTT
CDR3: CASSQESFGTGIGNTIYF
J: TRBJ1-3
D: TRBD1
size: medium-sized
V: TRBV3-1/TRBV3-2

DNA: TGTGCCAGCAGTTTGGGACTCCGGCCCCACGAGCAGTACTTC
CDR3: CASSLGLRPHEQYF
J: TRBJ2-7
D: .
size: .
V: TRBV27

DNA: TGTGCCAGTAGTGCAATGGACAGGGGAATTAGCAATCAGCCCCAGCATTTT
CDR3: CASSAMDRGISNQPQHF
J: TRBJ1-5
D: TRBD1
size: .
V: TRBV19

DNA: TGTGCCAGCAGTGAGTCGCGGCTGCACACAGATACGCAGTATTTT
CDR3: CASSESRLHTDTQYF
J: TRBJ2-3
D: .
size: .
V: TRBV2

DNA: TGTGCCAGCAGGGGGACAGCCTACGAGCAGTACTTC
CDR3: CASRGTAYEQYF
J: TRBJ2-7
D: TRBD1
size: .
V: TRBV27

DNA: TGTGCTAGCGGACTAGGGGGAGCAGGGACCGGGGAGCTGTTTTTT
CDR3: CASGLGGAGTGELFF
J: TRBJ2-2
D: .
size: .
V: TRBV7-2

DNA: TGTGCCACCAGTGCCCCGGGACAGGGTGGGACAGATACGCAGTATTTT
CDR3: CATSAPGQGGTDTQYF
J: TRBJ2-3
D: TRBD1
size: .
V: TRBV24-1

DNA: TGTGCCAGTAGTCCGGGACTTCTAAGCACAGATACGCAGTATTTT
CDR3: CASSPGLLSTDTQYF
J: TRBJ2-3
D: .
size: .
V: TRBV19

DNA: TGTGCCAGCAGCGCCGGGCAGGGTAGCTACGAGCAGTACTTC
CDR3: CASSAGQGSYEQYF
J: TRBJ2-7
D: .
size: .
V: TRBV7-9

DNA: TGTGCCAGCAGCTCCCTGACAGGACCCTATGGCTACACCTTC
CDR3: CASSSLTGPYGYTF
J: TRBJ1-2
D: .
size: few
V: TRBV5-4

DNA: TGTGCCAGCAGCTTCCGGGGGGCGCGGAATTCACCCCTCCACTTT
CDR3: CASSFRGARNSPLHF
J: TRBJ1-6
D: .
size: once
V: TRBV5-6

DNA: TGTGCCAGCAGGGGAGGGGGTAGGAACACTGAAGCTTTCTTT
CDR3: CASRGGGRNTEAFF
J: TRBJ1-1
D: .
size: .
V: TRBV6-5

DNA: TGCAGCGCCGGAGGGGCCAACCGCGGTATGGTGGAGACCCAGTACTTC
CDR3: CSAGGANRGMVETQYF
J: TRBJ2-5
D: .
size: .
V: TRBV29-1

DNA: TGTGCCAGCAGCTCCTCGGTAAACGGGCAGCCCCAGCATTTT
CDR3: CASSSSVNGQPQHF
J: TRBJ1-5
D: .
size: .
V: TRBV7-2

DNA: TGCGCCAGCAGCTTGAGTACAGGGGGTGATGGCTACACCTTC
CDR3: CASSLSTGGDGYTF
J: TRBJ1-2
D: TRBD1
size: .
V: TRBV5-1

DNA: TGTGCCAGCAGTTCCGGGGGGAGCTCCTACAATGAGCAGTTCTTC
CDR3: CASSSGGSSYNEQFF
J: TRBJ2-1
D: TRBD2
size: .
V: TRBV28

DNA: TGTGCCAGCAGCTTACAGGGCAAAGAGACCCAGTACTTC
CDR3: CASSLQGKETQYF
J: TRBJ2-5
D: .
size: few
V: TRBV11-2

DNA: TGTGCCAGCAGCCAAGCGGAAGGGGGCGACACAGATACGCAGTATTTT
CDR3: CASSQAEGGDTDTQYF
J: TRBJ2-3
D: TRBD1
size: once
V: TRBV14

DNA: TGTGCCAGCAGCTTAATTACTAGCGGGCTTCCTGGGACCCAGTACTTC
CDR3: CASSLITSGLPGTQYF
J: TRBJ2-5
D: TRBD2
size: .
V: TRBV11-2

DNA: TGTGCCAGCAGTTCCATGAAGCGAGGATCGAACACTGAAGCTTTCTTT
CDR3: CASSSMKRGSNTEAFF
J: TRBJ1-1
D: .
size: .
V: TRBV27

DNA: TGCGCCAGCAGCTTGGTTCCCCCGAGCTCCTATAATTCACCCCTCCACTTT
CDR3: CASSLVPPSSYNSPLHF
J: TRBJ1-6
D: .
size: .
V: TRBV5-1

DNA: TGCGCCAGCAGCTTACGTTCGGCTAGCGGGGGGGTCACAGATACGCAGTATTTT
CDR3: CASSLRSASGGVTDTQYF
J: TRBJ2-3
D: TRBD2
size: .
V: TRBV5-1

DNA: TGTGCCACCCGGCCAGGGGGGAGCGAAAAACTGTTTTTT
CDR3: CATRPGGSEKLFF
J: TRBJ1-4
D: TRBD1
size: .
V: TRBV12-3/TRBV12-4

DNA: TGTGCCAGCTCGCGACTAGCGGGGGACATCCAAGAGACCCAGTACTTC
CDR3: CASSRLAGDIQETQYF
J: TRBJ2-5
D: TRBD2
size: .
V: TRBV18

DNA: TGTGCCAGCAGTGACTCAGGGGTCTCGACCGGGGAGCTGTTTTTT
CDR3: CASSDSGVSTGELFF
J: TRBJ2-2
D: .
size: .
V: TRBV6-4

DNA: TGTGCCAGCAGCCTGGTGGGAGTACTCTATGGCTACACCTTC
CDR3: CASSLVGVLYGYTF
J: TRBJ1-2
D: .
size: .
V: TRBV7-9

DNA: TGTGCCACCAGTGGCACCGGGACAGGGGGCATCGAGCAGTTCTTC
CDR3: CATSGTGTGGIEQFF
J: TRBJ2-1
D: TRBD1
size: .
V: TRBV24-1

DNA: TGTGCCAGCTCATCACGCCGGGACACGGGAAACACCATATATTTT
CDR3: CASSSRRDTGNTIYF
J: TRBJ1-3
D: .
size: .
V: TRBV18

DNA: TGTGCCAGCAGCTTGGAGTCCCGACAGCGCCCGCTCTATGGCTACACCTTC
CDR3: CASSLESRQRPLYGYTF
J: TRBJ1-2
D: .
size: .
V: TRBV5-8

DNA: TGTGCCAGCAGCCACCACAGGGGGCGAGGAGATACGCAGTATTTT
CDR3: CASSHHRGRGDTQYF
J: TRBJ2-3
D: TRBD1
size: .
V: TRBV3-1/TRBV3-2

DNA: TGTGCCAGCAGCTTGGGGCTCGGGACTGAAGCTTTCTTT
CDR3: CASSLGLGTEAFF
J: TRBJ1-1
D: .
size: few
V: TRBV7-9

DNA: TGTGCCAGCACTACAGAGGTGGCAGGGTCCAAGGGGCGGGGCTACACCTTC
CDR3: CASTTEVAGSKGRGYTF
J: TRBJ1-2
D: .
size: .
V: TRBV7-2

DNA: TGTGCCAGCAGCTTAGGCACACCGGGGAACACTGAAGCTTTCTTT
CDR3: CASSLGTPGNTEAFF
J: TRBJ1-1
D: .
size: .
V: TRBV7-3

DNA: TGCGCCAGCAGCCCGGGAACTTCCGAGCGCTCTGGAAACACCATATATTTT
CDR3: CASSPGTSERSGNTIYF
J: TRBJ1-3
D: .
size: .
V: TRBV5-1